This T cell receptor beta chain was sequenced during a study of T cell responses to AZD1222 COVID-19 vaccine. Whole-study results and caveats: Clonal diversity was possibly underestimated, and the donors were mostly white British, with more females. There were repertoire samples only from the period after the peak T cell response.

The germline V gene has CDR1 DFQATT and CDR2 SNEGSKA (reference sequence). This CDR3 spans 10 amino acids. The V gene lost 1 base and the J gene lost 7 bases, with 4 bases spanning the gap. It was second doses at about 4 or about 12 weeks that were pooled. Method: immunoSEQ multiplex PCR; TCRdb's copy keeps in-frame clones and lacks some. The table includes about 110,000 clones, about 94% detected once. About this clone itself: Its antigen is undetermined.

The V call is TRBV20-1, the J call TRBJ1-1; unclear D gene. Sample: peripheral blood, taken 28 days after the second AZD1222 dose. This clonotype originated in an adult who received the AZD1222 COVID-19 vaccine. The CDR3 region is CSARGLEAFF. The CDR3 DNA sequence: TGCAGTGCTAGAGGACTTGAAGCTTTCTTT.